This T cell receptor beta chain was sequenced during a study of T cells in Graves' hyperthyroidism and ophthalmopathy. This clonotype was counted a single time. The antigen remains unidentified. This may be a read error, as it is one base from a much larger clone. The investigators amplified TCR beta CDR3 regions from RNA transcripts. Primed by the HTBI set, a first-round RT-PCR was run on the TCR CDR3. TCRdb passed the multiplex PCR reads through MiXCR, listing each CDR3 protein once. The sample gives under 350,000 distinct CDR3 sequences, less than 30% of which show up once; 25% to 30% is in the top ten. Progressors' blood was drawn at hyperthyroidism diagnosis, before ophthalmopathy symptoms. The CDR3 totals 13 residues. The V end was cut by 3 bases, the J end by 5 bases, with 11 bases between. Germline-derived CDR1 and CDR2 are SEHNR and FQNEAQ (reference sequence). Study-wide results and caveats: Ophthalmopathy onset followed model prediction by a median approximately 5.9 months. Among thyroid clonotypes expanded above 0.001, most also appeared in blood.

The clonotype originates from a man in his forties or fifties with Graves' hyperthyroidism that later progressed to Graves' ophthalmopathy. The genes are TRBV7-9 and TRBJ2-7; D remains unclear. Sequenced material: blood. For the CDR3, the DNA is TGTGCCAGCAGCTTCCTTTTTCCCAACGAGCAGTACTTC. Translating gives CASSFLFPNEQYF.